Listed below are T cell receptor beta chains from one sample, sequenced in a study of PD-L1 blockade in urothelial cancer. Measured with immunoSEQ multiplex PCR; TCRdb has only the in-frame clones, and not every one. This table holds over 25,000 clones, about 79% found once. The material sequenced was PBMCs, taken around atezolizumab (anti-PD-L1) treatment. Receptor source: an older man with urothelial cancer. Each CDR3 is given with its conserved first and last residue. The order of the fields is clone size, J gene, D gene, V gene, CDR3 protein, CDR3 DNA. A D gene is named only where the DNA matches it firmly. Clone size, where shown, is once, few, many, or a class for clones that have expanded.

NA | TRBJ2-3 | TRBD1 | TRBV5-1 | CASSLGTGGIDTQYF | TGCGCCAGCAGCTTGGGGACAGGGGGCATAGATACGCAGTATTTT
NA | TRBJ1-1 | TRBD1 | TRBV6-5 | CASRGSGTGFTEAFF | TGTGCCAGCAGGGGGTCCGGGACAGGGTTTACTGAAGCTTTCTTT
NA | TRBJ1-2 | NA | TRBV11-2 | CASSLEFGRPTGDDGYTF | TGTGCCAGCAGCTTAGAGTTCGGGAGACCGACGGGAGATGATGGCTACACCTTC
NA | TRBJ2-3 | TRBD2 | TRBV6-4 | CASSVTSGRADTQYF | TGTGCCAGCAGCGTGACTAGCGGGAGGGCAGATACGCAGTATTTT
NA | TRBJ1-6 | NA | TRBV7-3 | CASSLTGANSPLHF | TGTGCCAGCAGCTTAACAGGGGCAAATTCACCCCTCCACTTT
NA | TRBJ2-2 | TRBD2 | TRBV5-1 | CASSFGLAGSTGELFF | TGCGCCAGCAGCTTCGGACTAGCGGGGAGCACCGGGGAGCTGTTTTTT
NA | TRBJ2-5 | TRBD2 | TRBV29-1 | CSVHYGTSFTSQETQYF | TGCAGCGTTCATTACGGGACTAGCTTCACATCCCAAGAGACCCAGTACTTC
NA | TRBJ2-3 | TRBD2 | TRBV5-6 | CASSSAGLAGGESTDTQYF | TGTGCCAGCAGTTCTGCAGGGCTAGCGGGGGGGGAAAGCACAGATACGCAGTATTTT
NA | TRBJ2-7 | NA | TRBV6-1 | CASRVLRGRYEQYF | TGTGCCAGCAGGGTGTTGCGGGGTCGCTACGAGCAGTACTTC
NA | TRBJ1-4 | TRBD1 | TRBV5-1 | CASSLVGQGVPNEKLFF | TGCGCCAGCAGCTTGGTGGGACAGGGGGTTCCTAATGAAAAACTGTTTTTT
few | TRBJ2-3 | TRBD1 | TRBV7-3 | CASSLQGAGDTQYF | TGTGCCAGCAGCCTCCAGGGGGCCGGAGATACGCAGTATTTT
NA | TRBJ2-3 | NA | TRBV19 | CASSLSDTQYF | TGTGCCAGTAGTTTATCGGATACGCAGTATTTT
NA | TRBJ2-5 | NA | TRBV4-3 | CASSQDEAETQYF | TGCGCCAGCAGCCAAGATGAGGCCGAGACCCAGTACTTC
few | TRBJ2-7 | NA | TRBV10-3 | CAISETEYEQYF | TGTGCCATCAGTGAGACGGAGTACGAGCAGTACTTC
NA | TRBJ2-1 | NA | TRBV4-1 | CASSQESSFYNEQFF | TGCGCCAGCAGCCAAGAGAGTTCCTTCTACAATGAGCAGTTCTTC
NA | TRBJ2-4 | NA | TRBV18 | CASSLSLETKAKNIQYF | TGTGCCAGCTCTCTAAGTTTAGAGACAAAAGCCAAAAACATTCAGTACTTC
NA | TRBJ2-7 | NA | TRBV7-2 | CASSLAASANYEQYF | TGTGCCAGCAGCTTAGCGGCTAGCGCTAACTACGAGCAGTACTTC
NA | TRBJ1-2 | TRBD1 | TRBV7-9 | CASSLASKTGGADGYTF | TGTGCCAGCAGCTTAGCGTCTAAGACAGGGGGCGCGGATGGCTACACCTTC
NA | TRBJ1-5 | NA | TRBV30 | CAWSSTRGNQPQHF | TGTGCCTGGAGCTCAACCAGGGGCAATCAGCCCCAGCATTTT
NA | TRBJ2-2 | NA | TRBV5-4 | CASSTQGGGELFF | TGTGCCAGCAGTACACAGGGCGGCGGGGAGCTGTTTTTT
once | TRBJ2-1 | NA | TRBV11-3 | CASSPQAIYNEQFF | TGTGCCAGCAGCCCCCAGGCTATCTACAATGAGCAGTTCTTC
NA | TRBJ2-2 | NA | TRBV7-2 | CASSAPNPIRGELFF | TGTGCCAGCAGCGCCCCTAACCCCATCAGGGGGGAGCTGTTTTTT
NA | TRBJ1-5 | NA | TRBV7-8 | CASSLALSNQPQHF | TGTGCCAGCAGCTTGGCCTTAAGCAATCAGCCCCAGCATTTT
NA | TRBJ1-6 | NA | TRBV14 | CASSLSGGSPLHF | TGTGCCAGCAGCCTGTCTGGAGGCTCACCCCTCCACTTT
once | TRBJ1-2 | NA | TRBV15 | CATSRDLTLRPKYGYTF | TGTGCCACCAGCAGAGATCTTACCCTTCGTCCTAAGTATGGCTACACCTTC
NA | TRBJ1-2 | NA | TRBV10-1 | CASSELRTERIYGYTF | TGCGCCAGCAGTGAACTGCGTACAGAGCGGATTTATGGCTACACCTTC
NA | TRBJ1-3 | NA | TRBV18 | CASSPRQQDTGNTIYF | TGTGCCAGCTCACCACGGCAACAGGATACTGGAAACACCATATATTTT
few | TRBJ2-1 | TRBD2 | TRBV7-3 | CASSLGLAGGTEQFF | TGTGCCAGCAGCTTGGGACTAGCGGGAGGGACTGAGCAGTTCTTC
NA | TRBJ2-3 | TRBD2 | TRBV27 | CASSLTSFPDTQYF | TGTGCCAGCAGTTTGACTAGCTTCCCAGATACGCAGTATTTT
NA | TRBJ1-1 | TRBD1 | TRBV28 | CASSSDQGGKETEAFF | TGTGCCAGCAGTTCCGACCAGGGGGGAAAGGAGACTGAAGCTTTCTTT
NA | TRBJ2-5 | TRBD1 | TRBV9 | CASSVVAGGGETQYF | TGTGCCAGCAGCGTAGTAGCAGGGGGCGGAGAGACCCAGTACTTC
NA | TRBJ1-2 | NA | TRBV27 | CASSGSEGGYTF | TGTGCCAGCAGTGGGAGTGAGGGTGGCTACACCTTC
NA | TRBJ2-5 | NA | TRBV5-1 | CASSLYSPQETQYF | TGCGCCAGCAGCCTATATAGCCCCCAAGAGACCCAGTACTTC
NA | TRBJ2-2 | NA | TRBV28 | CASSFSGNTGELFF | TGTGCCAGCAGTTTTTCGGGGAACACCGGGGAGCTGTTTTTT
NA | TRBJ2-5 | TRBD1 | TRBV5-1 | CASSTGTGVRETQYF | TGCGCCAGCAGCACCGGGACAGGGGTACGGGAGACCCAGTACTTC
NA | TRBJ2-7 | NA | TRBV6-1 | CASVALYEQYF | TGTGCCAGCGTCGCCCTATACGAGCAGTACTTC
NA | TRBJ1-5 | TRBD1 | TRBV19 | CASGTGGSQPQHF | TGTGCCAGTGGAACAGGGGGCAGCCAGCCCCAGCATTTT
NA | TRBJ2-1 | TRBD2 | TRBV28 | CASSFPPGLPYNEQFF | TGTGCCAGCAGTTTTCCCCCGGGACTACCCTACAATGAGCAGTTCTTC
NA | TRBJ2-5 | TRBD1 | TRBV5-4 | CASSSRQGSGETQYF | TGTGCCAGCAGCTCTAGACAGGGGAGTGGAGAGACCCAGTACTTC
NA | TRBJ2-1 | TRBD2 | TRBV30 | CAWSGGREGVEQFF | TGTGCCTGGAGTGGGGGGCGGGAGGGCGTTGAGCAGTTCTTC
NA | TRBJ1-2 | TRBD1 | TRBV29-1 | CSVTTGAKGYTF | TGCAGCGTAACGACAGGGGCTAAAGGCTACACCTTC
NA | TRBJ2-1 | TRBD1 | TRBV7-9 | CASSFPKGQDLIEQFF | TGTGCCAGCAGCTTCCCAAAGGGACAGGACTTAATTGAGCAGTTCTTC
NA | TRBJ1-1 | TRBD1 | TRBV5-6 | CASSLNLDQGARNTEAFF | TGTGCCAGCAGCTTGAATCTAGACCAGGGGGCAAGGAACACTGAAGCTTTCTTT
once | TRBJ1-2 | TRBD1 | TRBV5-1 | CASSTGQSQIYGYTF | TGCGCCAGCAGCACGGGACAGTCACAGATCTATGGCTACACCTTC
NA | TRBJ2-7 | TRBD1 | TRBV6-1 | CASSAPGQGSYEQYF | TGTGCCAGCAGTGCCCCGGGACAGGGATCCTACGAGCAGTACTTC
NA | TRBJ2-2 | NA | TRBV4-3 | CASSQGLGGVTGELFF | TGCGCCAGCAGCCAAGGGTTGGGCGGGGTCACCGGGGAGCTGTTTTTT
NA | TRBJ1-2 | NA | TRBV29-1 | CSVGGVAGYAYGYTF | TGCAGCGTTGGCGGGGTTGCCGGGTATGCCTATGGCTACACCTTC
NA | TRBJ1-1 | NA | TRBV2 | CASRGTSAGSFF | TGTGCCAGCAGGGGGACATCCGCTGGGTCTTTCTTT
few | TRBJ1-6 | NA | TRBV5-1 | CASSLQGRDSPLHF | TGCGCCAGCAGCTTGCAGGGGAGGGATTCACCCCTCCACTTT
NA | TRBJ2-5 | NA | TRBV18 | CASSARKTGQETQYF | TGTGCCAGCTCAGCAAGAAAAACAGGTCAAGAGACCCAGTACTTC
medium-sized | TRBJ2-7 | NA | TRBV4-2 | CASSQVGYSEQYF | TGTGCCAGCAGCCAAGTGGGCTATAGCGAGCAGTACTTC
NA | TRBJ2-3 | TRBD1 | TRBV18 | CASSPQAGGTDTQYF | TGTGCCAGCTCACCTCAGGCAGGGGGAACAGATACGCAGTATTTT
NA | TRBJ1-3 | NA | TRBV15 | CATSRDGMPGNTIYF | TGTGCCACCAGCAGAGACGGGATGCCTGGAAACACCATATATTTT
few | TRBJ1-6 | TRBD1 | TRBV19 | CASSPRQGGSPLHF | TGTGCCAGTAGTCCGAGACAGGGGGGTTCACCCCTCCACTTT
NA | TRBJ1-5 | TRBD1 | TRBV6-5 | CASRHRGGTNQPQHF | TGTGCCAGCAGACACAGGGGGGGTACCAATCAGCCCCAGCATTTT